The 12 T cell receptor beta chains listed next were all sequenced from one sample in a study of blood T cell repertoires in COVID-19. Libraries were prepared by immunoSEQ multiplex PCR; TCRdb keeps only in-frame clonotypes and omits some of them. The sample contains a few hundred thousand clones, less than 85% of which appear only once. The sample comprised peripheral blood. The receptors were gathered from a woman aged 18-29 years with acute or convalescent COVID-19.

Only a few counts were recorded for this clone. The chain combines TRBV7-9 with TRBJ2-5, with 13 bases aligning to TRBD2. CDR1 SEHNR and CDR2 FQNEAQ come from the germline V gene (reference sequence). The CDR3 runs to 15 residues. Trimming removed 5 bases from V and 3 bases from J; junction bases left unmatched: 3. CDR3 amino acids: CASSPGLAGEETQYF. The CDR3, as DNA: TGTGCCAGCAGCCCCGGACTAGCGGGAGAAGAGACCCAGTACTTC.

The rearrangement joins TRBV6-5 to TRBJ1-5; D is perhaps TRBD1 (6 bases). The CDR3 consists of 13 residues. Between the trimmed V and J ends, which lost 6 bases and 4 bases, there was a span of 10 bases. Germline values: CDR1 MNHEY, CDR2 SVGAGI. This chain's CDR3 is CASRDSYNQPQHF. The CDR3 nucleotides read TGTGCCAGCAGGGACAGCTATAATCAGCCCCAGCATTTT.

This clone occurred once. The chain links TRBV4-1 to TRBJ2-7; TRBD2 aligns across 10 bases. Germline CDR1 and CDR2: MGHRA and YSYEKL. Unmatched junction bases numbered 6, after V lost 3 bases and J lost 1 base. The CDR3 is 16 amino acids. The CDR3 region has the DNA TGCGCCAGCAGCCATGGAGCGGGAGGGTCTTCCTACGAGCAGTACTTC. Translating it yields CASSHGAGGSSYEQYF.

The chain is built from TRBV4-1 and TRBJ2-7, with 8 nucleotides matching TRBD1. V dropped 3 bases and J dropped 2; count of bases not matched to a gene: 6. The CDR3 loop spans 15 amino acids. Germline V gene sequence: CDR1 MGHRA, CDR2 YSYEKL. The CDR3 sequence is CASSHRQGTTYEQYF. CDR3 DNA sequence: TGCGCCAGCAGCCACCGACAGGGGACAACCTACGAGCAGTACTTC.

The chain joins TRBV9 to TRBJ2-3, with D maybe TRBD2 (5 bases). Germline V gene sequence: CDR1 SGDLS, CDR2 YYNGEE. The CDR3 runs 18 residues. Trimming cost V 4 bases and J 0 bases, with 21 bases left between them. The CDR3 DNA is TGTGCCAGCAGCCCTAGACCCGGGGAGTCTACTAGCACAGATACGCAGTATTTT. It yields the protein CASSPRPGESTSTDTQYF.

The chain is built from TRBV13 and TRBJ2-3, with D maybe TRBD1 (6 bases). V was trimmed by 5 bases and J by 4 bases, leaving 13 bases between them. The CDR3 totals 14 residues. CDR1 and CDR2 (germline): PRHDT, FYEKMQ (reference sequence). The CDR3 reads CASSPGHSADTQYF. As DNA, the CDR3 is TGTGCCAGCAGCCCGGGACATAGCGCAGATACGCAGTATTTT. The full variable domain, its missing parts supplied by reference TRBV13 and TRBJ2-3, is AAGVIQSPRHLIKEKRETATLKCYPIPRHDTVYWYQQGPGQDPQFLISFYEKMQSDKGSIPDRFSAQQFSDYHSELNMSSLELGDSALYFCASSPGHSADTQYFGPGTRLTVL.

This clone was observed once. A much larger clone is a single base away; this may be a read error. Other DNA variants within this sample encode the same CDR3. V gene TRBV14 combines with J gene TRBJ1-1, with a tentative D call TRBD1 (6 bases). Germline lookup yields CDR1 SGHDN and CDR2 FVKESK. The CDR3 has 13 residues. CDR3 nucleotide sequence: TGTGCCAGCAGCCAGCAGGGGTGGACTGAAGCCTTCTTT. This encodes CASSQQGWTEAFF. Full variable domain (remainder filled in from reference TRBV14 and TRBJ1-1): EAGVTQFPSHSVIEKGQTVTLRCDPISGHDNLYWYRRVMGKEIKFLLHFVKESKQDESGMPNNRFLAERTGGTYSTLKVQPAELEDSGVYFCASSQQGWTEAFFGQGTRLTVV.

The DNA of the CDR3 is TGCGCCAGCAGCTTAAGACAGGGGGTGAACACTGAAGCTTTCTTT. Translation: CASSLRQGVNTEAFF. The chain uses TRBV5-1 and TRBJ1-1; the match to TRBD1 covers 9 bases. Per the germline V gene, CDR1 is SGHRS and CDR2 is YFSETQ. The CDR3 sequence is 15 residues long. V lost 2 bases to trimming and J lost 0 bases; unmatched junction nucleotides: 2. Supplemented by reference TRBV5-1 and TRBJ1-1, the full variable domain reads KAGVTQTPRYLIKTRGQQVTLSCSPISGHRSVSWYQQTPGQGLQFLFEYFSETQRNKGNFPGRFSGRQFSNSRSEMNVSTLELGDSALYLCASSLRQGVNTEAFFGQGTRLTVV.

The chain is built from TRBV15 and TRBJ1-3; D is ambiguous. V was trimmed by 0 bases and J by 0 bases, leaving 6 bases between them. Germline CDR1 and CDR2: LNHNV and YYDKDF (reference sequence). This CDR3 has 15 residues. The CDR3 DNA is TGTGCCACCAGCAGAGATCAGTACTCTGGAAACACCATATATTTT. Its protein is CATSRDQYSGNTIYF.

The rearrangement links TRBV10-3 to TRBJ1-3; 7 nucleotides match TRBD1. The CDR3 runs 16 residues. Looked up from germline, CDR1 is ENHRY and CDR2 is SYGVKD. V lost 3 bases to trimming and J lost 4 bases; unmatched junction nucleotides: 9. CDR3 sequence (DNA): TGTGCCATCAGTGACCCCAAGACAGGGCTGGGAAACACCATATATTTT. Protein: CAISDPKTGLGNTIYF.

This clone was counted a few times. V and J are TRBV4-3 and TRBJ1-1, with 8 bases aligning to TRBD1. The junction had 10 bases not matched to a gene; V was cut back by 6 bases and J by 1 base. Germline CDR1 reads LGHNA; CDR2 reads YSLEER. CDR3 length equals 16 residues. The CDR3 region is CASSRDPQGGNTEAFF. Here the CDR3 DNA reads TGCGCCAGCAGTCGAGACCCACAGGGGGGGAACACTGAAGCTTTCTTT.

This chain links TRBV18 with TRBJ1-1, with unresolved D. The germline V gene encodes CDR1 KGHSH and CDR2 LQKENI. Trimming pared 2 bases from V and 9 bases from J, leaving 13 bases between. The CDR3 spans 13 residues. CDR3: CASSPEVSRKAFF. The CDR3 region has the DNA TGTGCCAGCTCACCAGAGGTTTCACGCAAAGCTTTCTTT.